Below, one T cell receptor (beta chain) is given with its context. Produced via immunoSEQ multiplex PCR; TCRdb's table is partial and in-frame only. The data contain almost 400,000 clones, around 89% of them seen just once; the ten biggest clones take up around 1.9%. Germline CDR1 is LNHDA and CDR2 is SQIVND (reference sequence). Unmatched junction bases numbered 7, after V lost 6 bases and J lost 4 bases. The CDR3 loop spans 16 amino acids. This specimen comes from a study of Ad26.COV2.S vaccination and SARS-CoV-2 variants. Treatment: some 19 received Ad26.COV2.S at low or high dose, single or two shots; about five received placebo; per-sample allocation not given. Sampling was performed 63 days after the first vaccine or placebo injection.

The sequence was obtained from a person aged 18-65 years who received the Ad26.COV2.S COVID-19 vaccine or a placebo. This chain connects TRBV19 to TRBJ2-3; 13 bases agree with TRBD2. The material was peripheral blood, obtained in a trial of Ad26.COV2.S vaccine versus placebo. Here the CDR3 DNA reads TGTGCCAGTAGCTGGACTAGCGGGAGCCCCCCAGATACGCAGTATTTT. Amino acid sequence: CASSWTSGSPPDTQYF. The entire variable domain, with the rest obtained from reference TRBV19 and TRBJ2-3, is as follows: DGGITQSPKYLFRKEGQNVTLSCEQNLNHDAMYWYRQDPGQGLRLIYYSQIVNDFQKGDIAEGYSVSREKKESFPLTVTSAQKNPTAFYLCASSWTSGSPPDTQYFGPGTRLTVL.